A single sample gave rise to the 26 T cell receptor beta chains below, sequenced in a study of cytomegalovirus exposure and HLA in healthy donors. 60 Vbeta and 13 Jbeta primers were used in PCR. Here immunoSEQ multiplex PCR was the method, and the copy in TCRdb shows in-frame clones only, minus some. This table has some 140,000 clones, around 75% appearing once. Sample: PBMCs. These receptors originate from a man younger than 40 in good health and CMV-seronegative.

The rearrangement links TRBV11-2 to TRBJ2-5, with unresolved D. Trimming removed 0 bases from V and 1 base from J, with 9 bases in between. There are 15 residues in the CDR3. CDR1 is SGHAT, CDR2 FQNNGV, per germline. As DNA, the CDR3 is TGTGCCAGCAGCTTAGAATCATGGCCCCAAGAGACCCAGTACTTC. Protein: CASSLESWPQETQYF.

The chain joins TRBV11-2 to TRBJ2-1, with 13 bases that match TRBD2. Germline CDR1 is SGHAT and CDR2 is FQNNGV. V shed 2 bases, J shed 7 bases, and the junction held 5 bases outside the gene matches. This CDR3 has 16 residues. CDR3 in DNA: TGTGCCAGCAGCTTAAGACTAGCGGGAGGTGGGAATGAGCAGTTCTTC. Translated: CASSLRLAGGGNEQFF.

The V gene is TRBV5-4, the J gene TRBJ2-7; 7 nucleotides match TRBD1. With 4 bases clipped from V and 0 bases from J, the junction kept 4 bases outside the gene matches. The length of the CDR3 is 14 residues. Germline loops: CDR1 SGHNT, CDR2 YYREEE (reference sequence). CDR3 protein: CASSVRDSSYEQYF. The CDR3 region has the DNA TGTGCCAGCAGCGTCCGGGACAGCTCCTACGAGCAGTACTTC.

The chain couples TRBV15 to TRBJ2-1, with 8 nucleotides matching TRBD2. This CDR3 spans 15 amino acids. CDR1 and CDR2 (germline): LNHNV, YYDKDF (reference sequence). Losses at the gene ends were 6 bases for V and 0 bases for J; bases not matched to a gene: 4. CDR3 bases: TGTGCCACCAGTCAGCGGGGGAGCTCCTACAATGAGCAGTTCTTC. Protein sequence: CATSQRGSSYNEQFF.

The rearrangement links TRBV21-1 to TRBJ1-5; the D call TRBD1 from the table was never checked on the DNA. TRBV21-1 is a pseudogene locus. This CDR3 spans 15 amino acids. Here the CDR3 reads CASSRIGQPNQPQHF. The CDR3 bases are TGTGCCAGCAGCAGGATCGGACAGCCAAATCAGCCCCAGCATTTT.

V is TRBV6-5 and J is TRBJ2-7, with no clear D. The CDR3 sequence is 14 residues long. Germline V CDR1 and CDR2: MNHEY, SVGAGI. The V and J ends lost 0 bases and 6 bases respectively, with 12 bases between them. CDR3 residues: CASSYSVGRFEQYF. As DNA, the CDR3 is TGTGCCAGCAGTTACTCCGTTGGGCGTTTCGAGCAGTACTTC.

With respect to this clone: At the DNA level, this CDR3 is encoded by other sequences in the same sample as well. CDR3 coding DNA: TGCAGTGCTACTTCCTCCTACGAGCAGTACTTC. It specifies CSATSSYEQYF. The chain couples TRBV20-1 to TRBJ2-7; D not resolved. V was clipped by 4 bases and J by 0 bases, with 4 bases between them. The CDR3 covers 11 residues. The germline gives CDR1 DFQATT, CDR2 SNEGSKA (reference sequence).

The genes are TRBV28 and TRBJ1-5; possibly TRBD1 for D (5 bases). This CDR3 spans 13 amino acids. Trimming removed 6 bases from V and 6 bases from J, with 12 bases in between. Germline-derived CDR1 and CDR2 are MDHEN and SYDVKM. This CDR3 is CASRLKGVQPQHF. DNA of the CDR3: TGTGCCAGCAGGTTAAAAGGGGTTCAGCCCCAGCATTTT. Using reference TRBV28 and TRBJ1-5 for the parts outside the CDR3, the full variable domain is DVKVTQSSRYLVKRTGEKVFLECVQDMDHENMFWYRQDPGLGLRLIYFSYDVKMKEKGDIPEGYSVSREKKERFSLILESASTNQTSMYLCASRLKGVQPQHFGDGTRLSIL.

This clone was picked up a small number of times. This chain connects TRBV28 to TRBJ2-7; D may be TRBD1 (6 bases). CDR1 is MDHEN, CDR2 SYDVKM, per germline. This CDR3 contains 13 residues. Between the trimmed V and J ends, which lost 2 bases and 6 bases, there was a span of 11 bases. Written as DNA, the CDR3 is TGTGCCAGCAGTTTACAGGGGAGCGCCGAGCAGTACTTC. The encoded protein is CASSLQGSAEQYF.

The chain is built from TRBV29-1 and TRBJ2-7; D remains ambiguous. The CDR3 extends over 11 amino acids. V was trimmed by 3 bases and J by 3 bases, leaving 6 bases between them. The germline V gene encodes CDR1 SQVTM and CDR2 ANQGSEA. The CDR3 bases are TGCAGCGTTGAGGTAGTCTACGAGCAGTACTTC. Protein sequence: CSVEVVYEQYF.

The J gene is TRBJ1-4, the V gene TRBV9; a weak D match, TRBD1 (5 bases). Trimming pared 0 bases from V and 5 bases from J, leaving 11 bases between. The CDR3 runs 15 residues. Germline CDR1 SGDLS, CDR2 YYNGEE. CDR3 region: CASSVARQPNEKLFF. For the CDR3, the DNA is TGTGCCAGCAGCGTAGCGAGACAGCCGAATGAAAAACTGTTTTTT.

CDR3 coding DNA: TGTGCCAGCAGTGACAGGGCGTCAAGCTCCTACGAGCAGTACTTC. This encodes CASSDRASSSYEQYF. This chain uses TRBV27 with TRBJ2-7; TRBD1 agrees at 7 bases. Looked up from germline, CDR1 is MNHEY and CDR2 is SMNVEV (reference sequence). Trimming cost V 5 bases and J 0 bases; bases outside gene matches: 7. This CDR3 spans 15 amino acids.

This chain joins TRBV27 and TRBJ2-7; D is possibly TRBD1 (6 bases). Per germline, CDR1 MNHEY and CDR2 SMNVEV (reference sequence). Trimming pared 8 bases from V and 5 bases from J, leaving 13 bases between. This CDR3 comprises 12 residues. The CDR3 nucleotides are TGTGCCAGCTCTACAGGGTCCGACGAGCAGTACTTC. Translating it yields CASSTGSDEQYF.

This chain connects TRBV6-1 to TRBJ2-3; D uncertain. Trimming took off 4 bases at V and 4 bases at J, with 12 bases between the two ends. Germline CDR1 MNHNS, CDR2 SASEGT. The CDR3 contains 14 residues. The CDR3 sequence is CASSGVGYPDTQYF. The CDR3 DNA follows: TGTGCCAGCAGTGGGGTCGGGTACCCAGATACGCAGTATTTT.

The V and J genes are TRBV5-4 and TRBJ1-1; TRBD1 agrees at 7 bases. Germline V gene data show CDR1 as SGHNT and CDR2 as YYREEE (reference sequence). There are 15 residues in the CDR3. After removal of 0 bases from V and 1 base from J, the junction contained 3 bases not matched to a gene. In nucleotides, the CDR3 is TGTGCCAGCAGCTTGGCCCGGACAGGGAACACTGAAGCTTTCTTT. Translating it yields CASSLARTGNTEAFF.

A note on this clone: Additional DNA sequences in this sample encode the identical CDR3. The chain links TRBV5-1 to TRBJ2-2, with D maybe TRBD1 (5 bases). The germline V gene has CDR1 SGHRS and CDR2 YFSETQ. Trimming stripped 0 bases from V and 4 bases from J, with 10 bases between. This CDR3 region has 15 residues. The CDR3 bases are TGCGCCAGCAGCTTGGATCAGGGCGGCACCGGGGAGCTGTTTTTT. The encoded protein is CASSLDQGGTGELFF.

The sample holds one count of this clone. The rearrangement links TRBV29-1 to TRBJ2-3, with D unresolved. In germline, CDR1 is SQVTM, CDR2 ANQGSEA. The CDR3 totals 12 residues. V lost 3 bases, J lost 0 bases, and 4 bases lay in between. CDR3 in DNA: TGCAGCGTTGATTCTAGCACAGATACGCAGTATTTT. Protein: CSVDSSTDTQYF.

This chain connects TRBV29-1 to TRBJ1-2; 8 nucleotides align to TRBD1. CDR1 SQVTM and CDR2 ANQGSEA come from the germline V gene. V shed 5 bases and J 5 bases; nucleotides not matched to a gene: 16. The CDR3 contains 16 residues. DNA for the CDR3: TGCAGCGTTCCATTGCTGCAGGGGGCGGATAATTATGGCTACACCTTC. Encoded protein: CSVPLLQGADNYGYTF.

The gene calls are TRBV4-1 and TRBJ1-1, with unresolved D. The V end lost 3 bases, the J end lost 6 bases, and 8 bases lay between the germline ends. The CDR3 loop spans 12 amino acids. Per germline, CDR1 MGHRA and CDR2 YSYEKL. This CDR3 reads CASSQGVSEAFF. The CDR3 DNA is TGCGCCAGCAGCCAGGGCGTGTCTGAAGCTTTCTTT.

The rearrangement joins TRBV5-8 to TRBJ1-6; unclear D gene. Germline V CDR1 and CDR2: SGHTS, YDEGEE. V lost 3 bases and J 0 bases, leaving 19 bases between the germline ends. The CDR3 has 19 amino acids. Written as DNA, the CDR3 is TGTGCCAGCAGCTCCCCCACTGAGGGCAGCTACTCCTATAATTCACCCCTCCACTTT. Translating it yields CASSSPTEGSYSYNSPLHF.

The chain recombines TRBV19 with TRBJ1-2; TRBD1 matches at 8 bases. The CDR3 has 15 residues. Germline V lookup: CDR1 LNHDA, CDR2 SQIVND (reference sequence). V lost 4 bases, J lost 8 bases, and 12 bases stayed unmatched. The CDR3: CASSNQGAGAFGYTF. DNA of the CDR3: TGTGCCAGTAGTAACCAGGGGGCTGGGGCATTCGGCTACACCTTC.

The chain employs TRBV30 and TRBJ2-1; 7 bases agree with TRBD1. This CDR3 has 15 residues. J lost 3 bases, V lost 4 bases, and 9 bases had no gene match. Germline assignment: CDR1 GTSNPN and CDR2 SVGIG (reference sequence). This CDR3 is CAWKGADLSYNEQFF. Here the CDR3 DNA reads TGTGCCTGGAAGGGGGCCGATTTGAGCTACAATGAGCAGTTCTTC. Supplemented by reference TRBV30 and TRBJ2-1, the full variable domain reads SQTIHQWPATLVQPVGSPLSLECTVEGTSNPNLYWYRQAAGRGLQLLFYSVGIGQISSEVPQNLSASRPQDRQFILSSKKLLLSDSGFYLCAWKGADLSYNEQFFGPGTRLTVL.

The V gene is TRBV13, the J gene TRBJ2-1; D call uncertain. Germline CDR1 reads PRHDT; CDR2 reads FYEKMQ (reference sequence). The V and J ends lost 5 bases and 10 bases respectively, with 12 bases between them. The CDR3 spans 12 residues. The CDR3 DNA sequence: TGTGCCAGCAGCCCTGACACGACGGAGCAGTTCTTC. It is translated as CASSPDTTEQFF.

V usage is TRBV29-1 and J usage is TRBJ1-5; 11 positions agree with TRBD1. CDR3 length: 12 residues. Germline values: CDR1 SQVTM, CDR2 ANQGSEA. Trimming cost V 6 bases and J 9 bases; bases outside gene matches: 4. For the CDR3, the DNA is TGCAGCGTCGGGGACAGGGGGGGGCCCCAGCATTTT. Its protein product is CSVGDRGGPQHF.

As DNA, the CDR3 is TGTGCCAGCAGTTTTGGGCAAGGGGCGGTCACCGGGGAGCTGTTTTTT. Its translation is CASSFGQGAVTGELFF. The chain uses TRBV28 and TRBJ2-2; D possibly corresponds to TRBD1 (5 bases). V dropped 3 bases and J dropped 4 bases, with 15 bases sitting between them. Germline V gene sequence: CDR1 MDHEN, CDR2 SYDVKM. The CDR3 has 16 amino acids.

The genes are TRBV5-4 and TRBJ1-2; TRBD1 agrees at 8 bases. Germline V gene sequence: CDR1 SGHNT, CDR2 YYREEE (reference sequence). The CDR3 sequence is 14 residues long. After removal of 0 bases from V and 8 bases from J, the junction contained 6 bases not matched to a gene. The CDR3 sequence: CASSLGPGGGGYTF. CDR3 DNA: TGTGCCAGCAGCTTGGGGCCAGGGGGCGGAGGCTACACCTTC.